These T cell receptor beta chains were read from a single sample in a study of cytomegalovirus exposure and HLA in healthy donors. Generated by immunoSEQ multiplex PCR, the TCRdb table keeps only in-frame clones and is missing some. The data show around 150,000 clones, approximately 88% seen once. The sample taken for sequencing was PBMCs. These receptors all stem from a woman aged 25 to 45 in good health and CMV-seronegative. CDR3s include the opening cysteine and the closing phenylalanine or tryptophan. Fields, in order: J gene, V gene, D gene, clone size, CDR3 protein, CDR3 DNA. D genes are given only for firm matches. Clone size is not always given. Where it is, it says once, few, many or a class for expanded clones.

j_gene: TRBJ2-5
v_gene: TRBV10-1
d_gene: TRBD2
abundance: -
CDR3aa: CASSEGTSGGQETQYF
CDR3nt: TGCGCCAGCAGTGAGGGGACTAGCGGGGGACAAGAGACCCAGTACTTC

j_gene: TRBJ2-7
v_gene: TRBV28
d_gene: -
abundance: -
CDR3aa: CASSSLDISYEQYF
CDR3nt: TGTGCCAGCAGTTCCCTGGACATCTCCTACGAGCAGTACTTC

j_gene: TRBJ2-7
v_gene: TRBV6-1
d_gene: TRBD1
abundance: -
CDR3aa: CASRLTGGLAYEQYF
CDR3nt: TGTGCCAGCAGACTAACAGGGGGCCTTGCCTACGAGCAGTACTTC

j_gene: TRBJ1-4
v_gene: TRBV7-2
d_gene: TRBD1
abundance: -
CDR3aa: CASSSRDRGRTNEKLFF
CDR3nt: TGTGCCAGCAGCTCACGGGACAGGGGGCGCACTAATGAAAAACTGTTTTTT

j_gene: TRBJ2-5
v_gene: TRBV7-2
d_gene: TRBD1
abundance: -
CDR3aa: CASSPGTGETQYF
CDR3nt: TGTGCCAGCAGCCCAGGGACAGGGGAGACCCAGTACTTC

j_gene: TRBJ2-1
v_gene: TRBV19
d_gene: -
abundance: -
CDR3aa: CASSLSGNEQFF
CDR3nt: TGTGCCAGTAGTCTTTCCGGGAATGAGCAGTTCTTC

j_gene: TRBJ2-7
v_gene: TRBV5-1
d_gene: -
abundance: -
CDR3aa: CASSNYISEQYF
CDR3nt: TGCGCCAGCAGCAACTATATCAGCGAGCAGTACTTC

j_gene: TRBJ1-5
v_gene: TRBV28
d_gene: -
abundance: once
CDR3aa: CASSSRGPSNQPQHF
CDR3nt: TGTGCCAGCAGTTCTAGGGGTCCAAGCAATCAGCCCCAGCATTTT

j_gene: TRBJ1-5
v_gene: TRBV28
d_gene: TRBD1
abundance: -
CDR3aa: CASIASQGANQPQHF
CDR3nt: TGTGCCAGCATCGCCAGTCAGGGGGCGAATCAGCCCCAGCATTTT

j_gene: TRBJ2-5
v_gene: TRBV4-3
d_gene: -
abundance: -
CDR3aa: CASSQVGNRQETQYF
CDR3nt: TGCGCCAGCAGCCAAGTAGGCAACAGGCAAGAGACCCAGTACTTC

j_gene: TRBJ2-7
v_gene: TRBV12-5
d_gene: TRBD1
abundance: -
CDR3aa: CASGFRDRDISEQYF
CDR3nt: TGTGCTAGTGGTTTCCGGGACAGGGATATTTCCGAGCAGTACTTC

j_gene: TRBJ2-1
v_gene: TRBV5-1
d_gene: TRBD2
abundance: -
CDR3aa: CASSFFSGRGSYNEQFF
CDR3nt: TGCGCCAGCAGCTTTTTTAGCGGGAGGGGCTCCTACAATGAGCAGTTCTTC

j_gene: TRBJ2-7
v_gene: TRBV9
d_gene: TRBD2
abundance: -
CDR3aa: CASSASGVGYEQYF
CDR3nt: TGTGCCAGCAGCGCGAGCGGGGTCGGCTACGAGCAGTACTTC

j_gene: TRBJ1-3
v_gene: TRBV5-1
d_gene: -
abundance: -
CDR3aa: CASSHINPAGNTIYF
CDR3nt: TGCGCCAGCAGCCATATTAACCCAGCTGGAAACACCATATATTTT

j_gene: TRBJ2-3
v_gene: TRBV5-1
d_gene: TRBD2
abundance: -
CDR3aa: CASSLEGLAADTQYF
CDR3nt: TGCGCCAGCAGCTTGGAGGGACTAGCTGCAGATACGCAGTATTTT

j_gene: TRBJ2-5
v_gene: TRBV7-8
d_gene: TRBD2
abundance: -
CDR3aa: CASILLRTSDQETQYF
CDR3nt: TGTGCCAGCATCCTCCTCCGGACTAGCGACCAAGAGACCCAGTACTTC

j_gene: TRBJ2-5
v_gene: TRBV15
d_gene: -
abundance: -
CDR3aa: CATSREQGVTQYF
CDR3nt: TGTGCCACCAGCAGAGAACAGGGTGTGACCCAGTACTTC

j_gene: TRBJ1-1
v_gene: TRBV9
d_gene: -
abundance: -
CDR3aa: CASSPQAQMNTGAFF
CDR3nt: TGTGCCAGCAGCCCCCAGGCACAGATGAACACTGGAGCTTTCTTT

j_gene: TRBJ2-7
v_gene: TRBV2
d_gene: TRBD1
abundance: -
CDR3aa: CASRLTGEGYF
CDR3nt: TGTGCCAGCAGACTTACAGGGGAAGGGTACTTC

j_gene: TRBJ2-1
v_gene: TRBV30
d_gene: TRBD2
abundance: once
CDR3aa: CAWRTAGLAGRYNEQFF
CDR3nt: TGTGCCTGGAGGACCGCTGGACTAGCGGGAAGATACAATGAGCAGTTCTTC

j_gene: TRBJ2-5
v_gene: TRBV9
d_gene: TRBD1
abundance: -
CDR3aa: CASSVVQGAQETQYF
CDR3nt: TGTGCCAGCAGCGTAGTTCAGGGGGCCCAAGAGACCCAGTACTTC

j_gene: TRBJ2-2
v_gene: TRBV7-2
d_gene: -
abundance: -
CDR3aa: CASSLASTGELFF
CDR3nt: TGTGCCAGCAGCTTAGCGTCAACCGGGGAGCTGTTTTTT

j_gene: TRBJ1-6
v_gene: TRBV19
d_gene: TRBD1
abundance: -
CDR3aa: CASNQGTGGYSPLHF
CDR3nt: TGTGCCAGTAACCAAGGGACAGGGGGCTATTCACCCCTCCACTTT

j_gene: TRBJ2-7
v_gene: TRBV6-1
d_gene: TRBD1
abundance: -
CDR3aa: CASSVGTASYEQYF
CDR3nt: TGTGCCAGCAGTGTAGGGACAGCCTCCTACGAGCAGTACTTC

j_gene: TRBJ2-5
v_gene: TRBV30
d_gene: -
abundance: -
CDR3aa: CAWTRGDIGIRETQYF
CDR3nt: TGTGCCTGGACCAGGGGGGATATTGGTATTAGGGAGACCCAGTACTTC

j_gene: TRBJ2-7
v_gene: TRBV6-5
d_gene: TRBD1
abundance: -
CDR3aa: CASRPGQGYEQYF
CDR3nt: TGTGCCAGCAGACCGGGACAGGGTTACGAGCAGTACTTC

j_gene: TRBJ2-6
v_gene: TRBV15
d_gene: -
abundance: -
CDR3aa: CATSRERGGYGANVLTF
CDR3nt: TGTGCCACCAGCAGAGAGAGGGGGGGGTATGGGGCCAACGTCCTGACTTTC

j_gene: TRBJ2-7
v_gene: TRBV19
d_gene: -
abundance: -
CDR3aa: CASSIDPRYEQYF
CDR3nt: TGTGCCAGTAGTATAGATCCCAGGTACGAGCAGTACTTC

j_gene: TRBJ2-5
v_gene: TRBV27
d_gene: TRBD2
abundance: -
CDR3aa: CASSQPLAGHVETQYF
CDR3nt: TGTGCCAGCAGCCAACCCCTAGCGGGCCATGTGGAGACCCAGTACTTC

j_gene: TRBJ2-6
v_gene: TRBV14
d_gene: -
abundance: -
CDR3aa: CASSLPTRMGANVLTF
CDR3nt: TGTGCCAGCAGCCTCCCGACGAGGATGGGGGCCAACGTCCTGACTTTC

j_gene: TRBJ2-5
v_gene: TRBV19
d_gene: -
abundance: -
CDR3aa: CASSIGGDSIAQYF
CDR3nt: TGTGCCAGTAGTATAGGGGGGGACTCCATAGCCCAGTACTTC

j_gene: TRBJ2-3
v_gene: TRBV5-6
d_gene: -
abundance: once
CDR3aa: CASAGRVTDTQYF
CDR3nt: TGTGCCTCCGCCGGGAGAGTCACAGATACGCAGTATTTT

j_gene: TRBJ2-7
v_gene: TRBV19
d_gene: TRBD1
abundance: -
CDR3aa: CASSGTGGLEQYF
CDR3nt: TGTGCCAGCAGCGGGACAGGGGGCCTCGAGCAGTACTTC

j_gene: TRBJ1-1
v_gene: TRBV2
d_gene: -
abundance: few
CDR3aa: CASSWTANTEAFF
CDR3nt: TGTGCCAGCAGCTGGACAGCAAACACTGAAGCTTTCTTT

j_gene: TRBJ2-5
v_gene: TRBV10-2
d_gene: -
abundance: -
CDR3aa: CATRDSAGETQYF
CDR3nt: TGCGCCACCAGGGATAGCGCCGGGGAGACCCAGTACTTC

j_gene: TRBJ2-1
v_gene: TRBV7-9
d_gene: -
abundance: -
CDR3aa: CASSFFTYNEQFF
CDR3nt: TGTGCCAGCAGCTTCTTTACCTACAATGAGCAGTTCTTC

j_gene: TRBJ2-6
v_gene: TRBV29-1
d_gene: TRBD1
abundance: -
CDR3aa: CSVGTVFSGANVLTF
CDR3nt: TGCAGCGTGGGGACAGTCTTCTCTGGGGCCAACGTCCTGACTTTC

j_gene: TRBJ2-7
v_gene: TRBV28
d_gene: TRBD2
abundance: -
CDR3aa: CATSSGAYEQYF
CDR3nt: TGTGCCACCTCTAGCGGAGCCTACGAGCAGTACTTC

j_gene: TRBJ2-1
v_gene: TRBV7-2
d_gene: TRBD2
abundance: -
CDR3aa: CASKLGGSNEQFF
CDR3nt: TGTGCCAGCAAATTAGGCGGGAGTAATGAGCAGTTCTTC

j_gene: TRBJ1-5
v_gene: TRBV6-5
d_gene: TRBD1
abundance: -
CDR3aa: CASSSGTAYSNQPQHF
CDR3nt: TGTGCCAGCAGTTCCGGGACAGCTTATAGCAATCAGCCCCAGCATTTT

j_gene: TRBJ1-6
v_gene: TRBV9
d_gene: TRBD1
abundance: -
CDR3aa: CASSVAGGQVSPLHF
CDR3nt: TGTGCCAGCAGCGTAGCAGGGGGACAGGTCTCACCCCTCCACTTT

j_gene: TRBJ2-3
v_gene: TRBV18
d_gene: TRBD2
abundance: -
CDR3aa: CASSRVSGTSGANTQYF
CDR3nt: TGTGCCAGCTCACGCGTCTCCGGGACTAGCGGGGCAAATACGCAGTATTTT

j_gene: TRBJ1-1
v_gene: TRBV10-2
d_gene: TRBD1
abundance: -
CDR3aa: CASSDWGTGIEAFF
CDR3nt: TGCGCCAGCAGTGATTGGGGGACAGGAATCGAAGCTTTCTTT

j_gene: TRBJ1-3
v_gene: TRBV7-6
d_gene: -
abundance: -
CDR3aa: CASGNRFRSGNTIYF
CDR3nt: TGTGCCAGCGGGAACAGGTTCCGCTCTGGAAACACCATATATTTT

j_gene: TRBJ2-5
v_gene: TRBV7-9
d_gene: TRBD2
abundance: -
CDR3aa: CASSPWGGLETQYF
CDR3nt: TGTGCCAGCAGCCCGTGGGGAGGGTTAGAGACCCAGTACTTC

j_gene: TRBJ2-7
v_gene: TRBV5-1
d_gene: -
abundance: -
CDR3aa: CASSRYKGAHSSYEQYF
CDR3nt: TGCGCCAGCAGCCGGTATAAAGGGGCGCATAGCTCCTACGAGCAGTACTTC

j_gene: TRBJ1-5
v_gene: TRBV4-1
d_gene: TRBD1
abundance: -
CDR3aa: CASSQGTGGNQPQHF
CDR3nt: TGCGCCAGCAGCCAGGGGACAGGGGGCAATCAGCCCCAGCATTTT

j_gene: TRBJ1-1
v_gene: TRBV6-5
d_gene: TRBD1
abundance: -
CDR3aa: CASSYSGRGRTEAFF
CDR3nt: TGTGCCAGCAGTTACTCGGGCAGGGGGCGAACTGAAGCTTTCTTT

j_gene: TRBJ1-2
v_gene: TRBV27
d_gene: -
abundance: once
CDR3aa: CASSSHIDGYTF
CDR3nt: TGTGCCAGCAGTTCCCACATCGATGGCTACACCTTC

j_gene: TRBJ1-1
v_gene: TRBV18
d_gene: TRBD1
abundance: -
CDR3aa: CASSPRQGEDTEAFF
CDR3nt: TGTGCCAGCTCACCGCGACAGGGAGAAGACACTGAAGCTTTCTTT

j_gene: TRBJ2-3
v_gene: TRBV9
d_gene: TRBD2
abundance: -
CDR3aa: CASSPRAGEAADTQYF
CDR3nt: TGTGCCAGCAGCCCGCGAGCGGGAGAGGCAGCAGATACGCAGTATTTT

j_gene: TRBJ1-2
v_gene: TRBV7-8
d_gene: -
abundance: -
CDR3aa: CASSLANSGAANYGYTF
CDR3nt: TGTGCCAGCAGCTTAGCCAACTCCGGAGCAGCTAACTATGGCTACACCTTC

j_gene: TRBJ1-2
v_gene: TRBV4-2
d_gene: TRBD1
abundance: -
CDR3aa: CASSFGQGYGYTF
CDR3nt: TGTGCCAGCAGCTTCGGACAGGGCTATGGCTACACCTTC

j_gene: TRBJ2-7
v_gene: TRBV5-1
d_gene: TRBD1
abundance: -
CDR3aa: CASSLNSGTGKDEQYF
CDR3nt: TGCGCCAGCAGCCTAAACTCCGGGACAGGGAAGGACGAGCAGTACTTC